This is a list of T cell receptor beta chains from one sample in a study of shared clonotypes between healthy human individuals. The data were produced by immunoSEQ multiplex PCR, yet TCRdb's version contains in-frame clones alone and is incomplete. The data hold about 1.5 million clones, with roughly 98% observed a single time. The sample consisted of naive CD4+ T cells sorted from blood. The receptors shown here come from a man aged 25 to 40 in good health. The CDR3 runs from the conserved cysteine through the conserved F or W. A D gene is named only where the DNA matches it firmly. Size tells how often a clone was seen (once, few, many) or the class of an expanded clone, and some rows leave it out.

>TRBJ2-3|TRBV27|.|.
TGTGCCAGCAGTTTATCCTTCACAGATACGCAGTATTTT
CASSLSFTDTQYF
>TRBJ2-3|TRBV11-3|.|.
TGTGCCAGCAGCTTGGGCAGCACAACAGATACGCAGTATTTT
CASSLGSTTDTQYF
>TRBJ2-1|TRBV7-9|once|.
TGTGCCAGCAACGAGCAGTTCTTC
CASNEQFF
>TRBJ1-1|TRBV20-1|.|.
TGCAGTGCTTCTCGCACTGAAGCTTTCTTT
CSASRTEAFF
>TRBJ2-7|TRBV5-8|.|.
TGTGCCAGCAGCTTAAGGGGAAAGCAGTACTTC
CASSLRGKQYF
>TRBJ2-7|TRBV5-1|.|TRBD2
TGCGCCAGCAAGGCGGGACTACCAGGCTACGAGCAGTACTTC
CASKAGLPGYEQYF
>TRBJ1-3|TRBV11-2|.|.
TGTGCCAGCAATGCGGCTCCTGGAAACACCATATATTTT
CASNAAPGNTIYF
>TRBJ1-5|TRBV30|once|.
TGTGCCTGGAGTGTGGAGGATTCCGATCAGCCCCAGCATTTT
CAWSVEDSDQPQHF
>TRBJ2-1|TRBV7-2|.|.
TGTGCCAGCACCATTGCGGGCTTCAATGAGCAGTTCTTC
CASTIAGFNEQFF
>TRBJ2-7|TRBV2|.|TRBD1
TGTGCCAGCAGTCGAATCTGGGACAGGGGGCCCGAGCAGTACTTC
CASSRIWDRGPEQYF
>TRBJ1-4|TRBV27|.|.
TGTGCCAGCAGTTTCCCCCACATTGAAAAACTGTTTTTT
CASSFPHIEKLFF
>TRBJ1-1|TRBV5-1|.|TRBD1
TGCGCCAGCAGCTCGACAGGGTTAGGGACTGAAGCTTTCTTT
CASSSTGLGTEAFF
>TRBJ2-1|TRBV7-9|.|TRBD2
TGTGCCAGCAGCTTAGTCGTAATAGCGGGAGGGGTTGAGCAGTTCTTC
CASSLVVIAGGVEQFF
>TRBJ2-3|TRBV6-1|.|.
TGTGCCAGCAGTAGAACAGATACGCAGTATTTT
CASSRTDTQYF
>TRBJ2-7|TRBV28|.|.
TGTGCCAGCAGTACCCCGGACAGCCCCCTTAAGTCCGAGCAGTACTTC
CASSTPDSPLKSEQYF
>TRBJ2-1|TRBV11-2|.|TRBD1
TGTGCCAGCAGCTTATTACAGGGGGCCCCCAATGAGCAGTTCTTC
CASSLLQGAPNEQFF
>TRBJ2-6|TRBV5-1|.|.
TGCGCCAGCAGCTTCACTGGGGCCAACGTCCTGACTTTC
CASSFTGANVLTF
>TRBJ2-6|TRBV27|.|TRBD1
TGTGCCAGCAGTTTTCACTTCCTCCGGGACAGGAGACCTCGAAGCTCTGGGGCCAACGTCCTGACTTTC
CASSFHFLRDRRPRSSGANVLTF
>TRBJ2-7|TRBV5-6|.|TRBD1
TGTGCCAGCAGCTTGCTGACAGGGGCGAATGAGCAGTACTTC
CASSLLTGANEQYF
>TRBJ1-1|TRBV7-8|.|TRBD1
TGTGCCAGCAGCGTACCCGGGACAGTGAACACTGAAGCTTTCTTT
CASSVPGTVNTEAFF
>TRBJ2-7|TRBV6-1|.|.
TGTGCCAGCAGTGTACTTGGCACGAGCTCCTACGAGCAGTACTTC
CASSVLGTSSYEQYF
>TRBJ2-5|TRBV2|.|.
TGTGCCAGCAGACAGGAAGAGACCCAGTACTTC
CASRQEETQYF
>TRBJ2-2|TRBV10-3|.|TRBD1
TGTGCCATCCACGGGGACAGGAACACCGGGGAGCTGTTTTTT
CAIHGDRNTGELFF
>TRBJ2-7|TRBV18|.|.
TGTGCCAGCTCACCCAGAATGGGGCCGGGGGCGCAATCCCACGAGCAGTACTTC
CASSPRMGPGAQSHEQYF
>TRBJ2-1|TRBV5-1|.|.
TGCGCCAGCAGCTTGGCCCCCCTTGGTGAGCAGTTCTTC
CASSLAPLGEQFF
>TRBJ1-4|TRBV9|.|TRBD1
TGTGCCAGCAGCACCCGACAGGGGGCGGGTGAAAAACTGTTTTTT
CASSTRQGAGEKLFF
>TRBJ2-2|TRBV5-1|.|TRBD2
TGCGCCAGCAGCTTTGGACTAGCGGGGGCCGGGGAGCTGTTTTTT
CASSFGLAGAGELFF
>TRBJ2-3|TRBV5-1|.|TRBD2
TGCGCCAGCAGCCAAGTTGCGGGAGGTGGGGTAGATACGCAGTATTTT
CASSQVAGGGVDTQYF
>TRBJ2-1|TRBV28|.|TRBD2
TGTGCCAGCAGTGCTAGCGGGAGTGAGCAGTTCTTC
CASSASGSEQFF
>TRBJ1-5|TRBV19|.|.
TGTGCCAGTAGTATCCAGGGCTTGAGCAATCAGCCCCAGCATTTT
CASSIQGLSNQPQHF
>TRBJ2-1|TRBV7-8|.|TRBD2
TGTGCCAGCAGCTCACCGGGACTAGCGGGAGGGCCCCACAATGAGCAGTTCTTC
CASSSPGLAGGPHNEQFF
>TRBJ2-1|TRBV11-3|.|.
TGTGCCAGCAGCTCGATAAGGAATGAGCAGTTCTTC
CASSSIRNEQFF
>TRBJ2-3|TRBV10-2|once|TRBD2
TGCGCCAGCAGCCGGACTAGCGGGAGGACTAGCACAGATACGCAGTATTTT
CASSRTSGRTSTDTQYF
>TRBJ2-7|TRBV19|.|TRBD2
TGTGCCAGTACCGGGACTAGCGGGAGTACTGAGCAGTACTTC
CASTGTSGSTEQYF
>TRBJ2-1|TRBV7-2|.|TRBD2
TGTGCCAGCAGCCCCACTAGCGGTGGATACAATGAGCAGTTCTTC
CASSPTSGGYNEQFF
>TRBJ2-7|TRBV5-5|once|TRBD1
TGTGCCAGCAGCTTGGGGGGACAGGCCTACGAGCAGTACTTC
CASSLGGQAYEQYF
>TRBJ2-1|TRBV5-6|once|TRBD2
TGTGCCAGCAGCGGACTAGCGAGCGATGAGCAGTTCTTC
CASSGLASDEQFF
>TRBJ2-7|TRBV5-5|.|TRBD2
TGTGCCAGCAGCTTGCGGCGGGAGGGCTACGAGCAGTACTTC
CASSLRREGYEQYF
>TRBJ2-7|TRBV6-1|.|.
TGTGCCAGTAGGAGGGGGTACGAGCAGTACTTC
CASRRGYEQYF
>TRBJ1-4|TRBV27|.|.
TGTGCCAGTAATAAACAGGGAACTAATGAAAAACTGTTTTTT
CASNKQGTNEKLFF
>TRBJ2-5|TRBV5-1|.|TRBD1
TGCGCCAGCAGCTTGGTTCAGGGGGCGCGGGAGACCCAGTACTTC
CASSLVQGARETQYF
>TRBJ1-5|TRBV9|.|.
TGTGCCAGCAGCGTGGACGGGGGCAATCAGCCCCAGCATTTT
CASSVDGGNQPQHF
>TRBJ2-1|TRBV10-3|.|TRBD1
TGTGCCATCAGTGAAGACAGGGTGGGCCACAATGAGCAGTTCTTC
CAISEDRVGHNEQFF
>TRBJ2-7|TRBV5-1|once|TRBD2
TGCGCCAGCAGCTCGGGTCGGGGGGACTCCTACGAGCAGTACTTC
CASSSGRGDSYEQYF
>TRBJ1-2|TRBV7-2|.|TRBD1
TGTGCCAGCAGCTCAGGAGGACAGGGGGCAAGCCATGGCTACACCTTC
CASSSGGQGASHGYTF
>TRBJ2-5|TRBV5-1|.|TRBD1
TGCGCCAGCAGCTGGGGACAGTCAGAGACCCAGTACTTC
CASSWGQSETQYF
>TRBJ1-5|TRBV7-9|few|.
TGTGCCAGCAGCCTTAACAGATATAGCAATCAGCCCCAGCATTTT
CASSLNRYSNQPQHF
>TRBJ1-4|TRBV28|.|.
TGTGCCAGCAGACGGGCTGGGGCGGTCCCTGAAAAACTGTTTTTT
CASRRAGAVPEKLFF
>TRBJ1-1|TRBV6-1|.|.
TGTGCCAGCAGTGAAGCCCTAAGAGGGACTGAAGCTTTCTTT
CASSEALRGTEAFF
>TRBJ2-5|TRBV29-1|.|TRBD1
TGCAGCGCCCGACAGGGGGCTGGAGAGACCCAGTACTTC
CSARQGAGETQYF
>TRBJ2-4|TRBV5-1|.|.
TGCGCCAGCAGCTTGAAGGGTAACATTCAGTACTTC
CASSLKGNIQYF
>TRBJ2-1|TRBV14|once|.
TGTGCCAAGTTCAAACAGGGAAGGTCCTACAATGAGCAGTTCTTC
CAKFKQGRSYNEQFF
>TRBJ2-7|TRBV18|.|.
TGTGCCAGCTCCCCCCGACAGACCTACGAGCAGTACTTC
CASSPRQTYEQYF
>TRBJ2-7|TRBV18|.|TRBD2
TGTGCCAGCTCACCAAAAGCGTTAGCGGGAGTGGCCTACGAGCAGTACTTC
CASSPKALAGVAYEQYF
>TRBJ1-5|TRBV28|.|.
TGTGCCAGCAGTCCAACCCCAGCACCATATAGCAATCAGCCCCAGCATTTT
CASSPTPAPYSNQPQHF
>TRBJ2-1|TRBV5-1|once|.
TGCGCCAGCAGCTTGGCTGCGGGGCGAAACAATGAGCAGTTCTTC
CASSLAAGRNNEQFF
>TRBJ2-4|TRBV4-1|.|TRBD1
TGCGCCAGCAGCCAAGACCGGGACAGAGTAGCCAAAAACATTCAGTACTTC
CASSQDRDRVAKNIQYF
>TRBJ2-7|TRBV6-6|.|.
TGTGCCAGCAGTTACTTATCCAGATCTTACGAGCAGTACTTC
CASSYLSRSYEQYF
>TRBJ2-5|TRBV9|.|TRBD2
TGTGCCAGCAGCGTAGGTGTAGCGGGAGTAGAGACCCAGTACTTC
CASSVGVAGVETQYF
>TRBJ1-2|TRBV27|.|TRBD1
TGTGCCAGCAGGGGGGACAGCTATGGCTACACCTTC
CASRGDSYGYTF